This T cell receptor (beta chain) was profiled in a study of blood T cell repertoires in COVID-19. Study-level information: Collection of acute and convalescent COVID-19 samples took place in the United States, Italy and Spain. T cells, B-cell-depleted T cells, or PBMCs provided the cDNA or gDNA that served as material.

Per the original methods: Cell counts per sample came from amplifying reference gene primers. The assay was immunoSEQ multiplex PCR, and TCRdb's table has in-frame clones only and misses some. Clone size and V and J calls were adopted from that table, with D and trimming inferred from the DNA. The sample yields approximately 190,000 clones, around 86% seen once. V lost 4 bases, J lost 9 bases, and 8 bases stayed unmatched. Germline V gives CDR1 SEHNR, CDR2 FQNEAQ (reference sequence). This CDR3 contains 15 residues. This TCR derives from a woman aged 40 to 50 with acute or convalescent COVID-19. The chain couples TRBV7-9 to TRBJ1-4; 10 bases match TRBD1. What was sequenced was peripheral blood. CDR3 DNA sequence: TGTGCCAGCAGCTCCGCCGACAGGGGGCATCAAAAACTGTTTTTT. Protein product: CASSSADRGHQKLFF.